This TCR beta chain emerged from a study of T cell repertoires in cytomegalovirus infection. Study details: Both CMV infection and a matching HLA type were indicated by public TCR beta signatures.

Trimming removed 4 bases at V and 7 bases at J, with 9 bases between. This CDR3 has 12 residues. The germline V gene has CDR1 SGDLS and CDR2 YYNGEE. This clonotype showed up just a few times. What it recognizes is unknown. TCRdb re-analysed the reads in MiXCR, keeping a single row per CDR3 protein. Counted here are just over 150,000 distinct CDR3 sequences, 20% to 30% occurring once; the ten biggest clones make up about 10%. Study-wide points: Identification of carriers of CMV plus the relevant HLA was performed using cumulative public TCR beta family frequency. The ex vivo response was dominated by HLA-C-restricted CMV-specific TCR beta clonotypes.

The TCR was taken from a human donor in good health (CMV status not recorded). Some clones in this sample may be carry-over from other donors' samples. This rearrangement joins TRBV9 to TRBJ2-1; D ambiguous. The sequencing input was PBMCs. CDR3: CASSLNWNEQFF. In nucleotides, the CDR3 is TGTGCCAGCAGCCTCAACTGGAATGAGCAGTTCTTC.